This T cell receptor beta chain was sequenced during a study of control samples from healthy donors and cancer patients. Here immunoSEQ multiplex PCR was the method, and the copy in TCRdb shows in-frame clones only, minus some. The table lists some 120,000 clones, roughly 94% of them singletons. The CDR3 consists of 18 residues. V shed 0 bases and J shed 6 bases, with 23 bases lying between them. Germline-derived CDR1 and CDR2 are MGHRA and YSYEKL. The chain is built from TRBV4-1 and TRBJ1-1; D unresolved. The source is a man aged 25 to 40 in good health. The sample was blood. The CDR3 region has the DNA TGCGCCAGCAGCCAAGAGAGAACGTTCGTCGGTTCAAGAGCTGAAGCTTTCTTT. It codes for CASSQERTFVGSRAEAFF.